This passage covers 32 T cell receptor beta chains from one sample sequenced in a study of cytomegalovirus exposure and HLA in healthy donors. The study ran its PCR with 60 Vbeta and 13 Jbeta primers. Repertoires were generated with immunoSEQ multiplex PCR, while TCRdb's copy carries only in-frame clones and drops some. Of 100,000 to 120,000 clones listed, around 77% are singletons. The sequencing sample was made of PBMCs. These receptors all come from a woman aged 25 to 39 in good health and CMV-seropositive.

The chain is built from TRBV9 and TRBJ2-2; D is perhaps TRBD1 (6 bases). Trimming stripped 4 bases from V and 4 bases from J, with 14 bases between. The CDR3 runs to 15 residues. Germline assignment: CDR1 SGDLS and CDR2 YYNGEE. The CDR3 DNA is TGTGCCAGCAGCCCTCGTGGACAGTTCACCGGGGAGCTGTTTTTT. This gives the protein CASSPRGQFTGELFF.

CDR3 bases: TGCGCCAGCAGCTTGGACAGTCGGAACGAGCAGTACTTC. Protein product: CASSLDSRNEQYF. V is TRBV5-1 and J is TRBJ2-7; D is ambiguous. The V end lost 0 bases, the J end lost 5 bases, and 9 bases lay between the germline ends. The length of the CDR3 is 13 residues. The germline CDR1 and CDR2 sequences are SGHRS and YFSETQ.

This clone showed up just a few times. V gene TRBV13 combines with J gene TRBJ2-7; tentatively, D is TRBD1 (5 bases). V lost 5 bases, J lost 3 bases, and 11 bases lay in between. The germline V gene encodes CDR1 PRHDT and CDR2 FYEKMQ (reference sequence). This CDR3 spans 13 amino acids. CDR3: CASSPLTDYEQYF. Here the CDR3 DNA reads TGTGCCAGCAGCCCCCTGACAGACTACGAGCAGTACTTC.

In this sample, this clone turned up a few times. CDR3 region: CAWSSPGHANEKLFF. CDR3 bases: TGTGCCTGGAGTTCGCCGGGACACGCTAATGAAAAACTGTTTTTT. J is TRBJ1-4 and V is TRBV30; weak D call: TRBD1 (6 bases). Trimming cost V 2 bases and J 3 bases, with 13 bases left between them. The CDR3 runs to 15 residues. Germline V gives CDR1 GTSNPN, CDR2 SVGIG (reference sequence).

The rearrangement uses TRBV2 and TRBJ2-7; the D gene is possibly TRBD2 (6 bases). The CDR3 loop spans 15 amino acids. With 7 bases removed from V and 0 bases from J, the gap between germline ends came to 16 bases. Germline V gene sequence: CDR1 SNHLY, CDR2 FYNNEI. CDR3 sequence reads: CASTTGLLNSYEQYF. CDR3 DNA sequence: TGTGCCAGCACCACGGGACTCCTCAACTCCTACGAGCAGTACTTC.

The genes are TRBV7-6 and TRBJ1-1, with D maybe TRBD1 (5 bases). V gave up 5 bases and J gave up 3 bases, with 16 bases separating them. Looked up from germline, CDR1 is SGHVS and CDR2 is FNYEAQ. The CDR3 sequence is 15 residues long. The CDR3 protein is CASSPGGGLDTEAFF. The CDR3 DNA is TGTGCCAGCAGCCCCGGTGGGGGGTTGGACACTGAAGCTTTCTTT.

Only one count was recorded for this clone. The genes are TRBV30 and TRBJ1-1; D might be TRBD1 (5 bases). Per germline, CDR1 GTSNPN and CDR2 SVGIG (reference sequence). Trimming stripped 4 bases from V and 4 bases from J, with 10 bases between. The CDR3 runs to 12 residues. The CDR3 sequence: CAWKGGGTEAFF. The CDR3 DNA reads as TGTGCCTGGAAGGGCGGGGGCACTGAAGCTTTCTTT.

The chain joins TRBV19 to TRBJ1-1; unclear D gene. The CDR3 is 13 residues long. The V gene's germline CDR1 is LNHDA and CDR2 SQIVND (reference sequence). V lost 6 bases and J lost 11, with 19 bases in between. The CDR3 is CASRPRGHLAAFF. CDR3 nucleotide sequence: TGTGCCAGTAGACCCCGAGGGCATCTGGCTGCTTTCTTT.

This clone turned up a few times. The chain is built from TRBV29-1 and TRBJ2-2, with 11 positions matching TRBD1. CDR1 and CDR2 from the germline V gene are SQVTM and ANQGSEA. This CDR3 contains 15 residues. V lost 4 bases to trimming and J lost 4 bases; unmatched junction nucleotides: 5. The CDR3 DNA follows: TGCAGCGTTGCCGGACAGGGGGCAGGCACCGGGGAGCTGTTTTTT. This translates into CSVAGQGAGTGELFF.

The V call is TRBV19, the J call TRBJ2-2; maybe TRBD2 (6 bases). Germline CDR1 is LNHDA and CDR2 is SQIVND (reference sequence). The CDR3 loop spans 14 amino acids. V was trimmed by 8 bases and J by 8 bases, leaving 18 bases between them. The DNA of the CDR3 is TGTGCCAGTCTAAAGGGACTTGATTTGGGGGAGCTGTTTTTT. Translated, it gives CASLKGLDLGELFF. The full variable domain, rest sourced from reference TRBV19 and TRBJ2-2, is DGGITQSPKYLFRKEGQNVTLSCEQNLNHDAMYWYRQDPGQGLRLIYYSQIVNDFQKGDIAEGYSVSREKKESFPLTVTSAQKNPTAFYLCASLKGLDLGELFFGEGSRLTVL.

The V and J genes are TRBV19 and TRBJ1-2, with 9 bases fitting TRBD1. V lost 6 bases and J lost 2; bases outside the gene matches: 4. Germline CDR1 is LNHDA and CDR2 is SQIVND (reference sequence). The CDR3 consists of 14 residues. The CDR3 DNA reads TGTGCCAGTAGGGGACAGGGTAGCAACTATGGCTACACCTTC. Protein: CASRGQGSNYGYTF.

This rearrangement joins TRBV30 to TRBJ1-5; D may be TRBD1 (5 bases). Germline V gives CDR1 GTSNPN, CDR2 SVGIG (reference sequence). Between the trimmed V and J ends, which lost 4 bases and 7 bases, there was a span of 14 bases. The CDR3 totals 13 residues. This CDR3 reads CAWNFGGSQPQHF. CDR3 nucleotides: TGTGCCTGGAACTTTGGGGGGTCGCAGCCCCAGCATTTT.

The V and J genes are TRBV5-1 and TRBJ2-2, with D possibly being TRBD1 (6 bases). The CDR3 length is 16 residues. Trimming took off 4 bases at V and 1 base at J, with 14 bases between the two ends. Germline V gene lookup returns CDR1 SGHRS and CDR2 YFSETQ. Written as DNA, the CDR3 is TGCGCCAGCAGCCTGGACAGTGTTTGGAACACCGGGGAGCTGTTTTTT. Translation: CASSLDSVWNTGELFF. The full variable domain, rest sourced from reference TRBV5-1 and TRBJ2-2, is KAGVTQTPRYLIKTRGQQVTLSCSPISGHRSVSWYQQTPGQGLQFLFEYFSETQRNKGNFPGRFSGRQFSNSRSEMNVSTLELGDSALYLCASSLDSVWNTGELFFGEGSRLTVL.

The table lists this clone with a count of one. The chain uses TRBV6-1 and TRBJ2-1; tentative D call: TRBD2 (6 bases). This CDR3 has 17 amino acids. Germline lookup yields CDR1 MNHNS and CDR2 SASEGT. With 2 bases removed from V and 2 bases from J, the gap between germline ends came to 16 bases. CDR3 nucleotide sequence: TGTGCCAGCAGTGAATTGTACGGGGGTGGCACCTACAATGAGCAGTTCTTC. Translation gives CASSELYGGGTYNEQFF.

The chain combines TRBV6-5 with TRBJ2-5, with 10 positions matching TRBD1. The CDR3 totals 14 residues. J gave up 4 bases and V 4 bases, and 3 bases lay outside the gene matches. Germline CDR1 is MNHEY and CDR2 is SVGAGI. The CDR3 nucleotides are TGTGCCAGCAGTTTAAGGACAGGGGGAGAGACCCAGTACTTC. Protein sequence: CASSLRTGGETQYF.

This clone came up a few times. The chain couples TRBV4-1 to TRBJ2-3; 12 positions agree with TRBD2. CDR3 length: 21 residues. The V gene's germline CDR1 is MGHRA and CDR2 YSYEKL. V lost 1 base and J lost 0; bases outside the gene matches: 14. The CDR3 sequence is CASSQVGIGLAGSSSTDTQYF. DNA for the CDR3: TGCGCCAGCAGCCAAGTGGGGATCGGACTAGCGGGGTCATCAAGCACAGATACGCAGTATTTT.

The CDR3 coding sequence is TGTGCCAGCGGCCTGAACCGGGACACCATATATTTT. Protein sequence: CASGLNRDTIYF. J is TRBJ1-3 and V is TRBV27, with unresolved D. The CDR3 covers 12 residues. In germline, CDR1 is MNHEY, CDR2 SMNVEV (reference sequence). The germline V and J ends were trimmed by 8 bases and 8 bases, with 13 bases remaining between them.

The chain is built from TRBV5-4 and TRBJ1-5, with D perhaps matching TRBD1 (5 bases). Germline V lookup: CDR1 SGHNT, CDR2 YYREEE (reference sequence). The CDR3 contains 15 residues. V was pared by 1 base and J by 3 bases, with 11 bases between. The CDR3 nucleotides are TGTGCCAGCAGCTTGTGGGGGGAAAACAATCAGCCCCAGCATTTT. Its protein product is CASSLWGENNQPQHF.

The V call is TRBV14, the J call TRBJ2-7; D possibly corresponds to TRBD1 (6 bases). The CDR3 runs to 15 residues. Germline-derived CDR1 and CDR2 are SGHDN and FVKESK. Trimming cost V 3 bases and J 3 bases, with 15 bases left between them. CDR3 amino acids: CASSHLFQGNYEQYF. The CDR3 DNA reads TGTGCCAGCAGCCACCTGTTCCAGGGGAACTACGAGCAGTACTTC.

The gene calls are TRBV25-1 and TRBJ2-2; 9 nucleotides align to TRBD1. The V segment lost 4 bases and the J segment 7 bases; nucleotides outside the gene matches: 7. Germline V gene data show CDR1 as MGHDK and CDR2 as SYGVNS. The CDR3 loop spans 15 amino acids. The CDR3 loop reads CASSGGQGFIGELFF. CDR3 sequence (DNA): TGTGCCAGCAGTGGGGGACAGGGTTTTATCGGGGAGCTGTTTTTT. Supplemented by reference TRBV25-1 and TRBJ2-2, the full variable domain reads EADIYQTPRYLVIGTGKKITLECSQTMGHDKMYWYQQDPGMELHLIHYSYGVNSTEKGDLSSESTVSRIRTEHFPLTLESARPSHTSQYLCASSGGQGFIGELFFGEGSRLTVL.

On this clone: Relative to the germline gene, one junction end is altered; a read error may explain this. DNA for the CDR3: TGTGCCAGCGGCCAATCCCTATATAGCAATCAGCCCCAGCATTTT. Translated, it gives CASGQSLYSNQPQHF. The gene calls are TRBV4-2 and TRBJ1-5; D uncertain. Germline CDR1 reads LGHNA; CDR2 reads YNFKEQ. The CDR3 spans 15 residues.

The chain carries TRBV19 and TRBJ2-1, with 7 nucleotides matching TRBD1. Losses at the gene ends were 4 bases for V and 2 bases for J; bases not matched to a gene: 2. The germline V gene has CDR1 LNHDA and CDR2 SQIVND (reference sequence). This CDR3 has 14 residues. DNA of the CDR3: TGTGCCAGTAGTACACAGGGGCCCTACAATGAGCAGTTCTTC. Amino acids: CASSTQGPYNEQFF.

J is TRBJ1-1 and V is TRBV4-1, with 10 bases lining up with TRBD1. The germline CDR1 and CDR2 sequences are MGHRA and YSYEKL. The CDR3 is 14 amino acids. Trimming at V came to 5 bases and at J to 7 bases, leaving 7 bases not matched to a gene. In DNA, the CDR3 is TGCGCCAGCAGCGGCCGGGACAGGGGACTTGAAGCTTTCTTT. Amino acids: CASSGRDRGLEAFF.

The chain combines TRBV10-3 with TRBJ2-1, with TRBD2 matching over 7 bases. The CDR3 is 16 amino acids. Germline CDR1 reads ENHRY; CDR2 reads SYGVKD. The junction had 15 bases not matched to a gene; V was cut back by 10 bases and J by 3 bases. CDR3 amino acids: CATHQPGLDLYNEQFF. CDR3 sequence (DNA): TGTGCCACCCATCAACCCGGACTAGACCTCTACAATGAGCAGTTCTTC.

The chain has TRBV19 and TRBJ1-3; 7 bases match TRBD1. The CDR3 runs 16 residues. Unmatched junction bases numbered 5, after V lost 3 bases and J lost 0 bases. The germline V gene has CDR1 LNHDA and CDR2 SQIVND (reference sequence). The DNA of the CDR3 is TGTGCCAGTAGTATCCCAGGGGGAGCCTCTGGAAACACCATATATTTT. It codes for CASSIPGGASGNTIYF.

CDR3 amino acids: CASSKYPGTGVVYEQYF. The CDR3, as DNA: TGTGCCAGCAGTAAATACCCCGGGACAGGGGTCGTCTACGAGCAGTACTTC. The V and J genes are TRBV2 and TRBJ2-7; TRBD1 matches at 10 bases. Germline CDR1 reads SNHLY; CDR2 reads FYNNEI. The ends lost 5 bases at V and 3 bases at J; junction bases unmatched: 13. CDR3 length equals 17 residues.

V is TRBV25-1 and J is TRBJ1-2; D not resolved. Trimming shortened V by 4 bases and J by 2 bases, and 5 bases separated the two germline ends. Germline lookup yields CDR1 MGHDK and CDR2 SYGVNS. The CDR3 runs to 12 residues. The CDR3, as DNA: TGTGCCAGCAGTGGCCAGAACTATGGCTACACCTTC. Its protein is CASSGQNYGYTF.

The rearrangement joins TRBV19 to TRBJ2-3; tentative D call: TRBD1 (5 bases). This CDR3 is built from 13 residues. Between the trimmed V and J ends, which lost 7 bases and 4 bases, there was a span of 12 bases. CDR1 and CDR2 from the germline V gene are LNHDA and SQIVND (reference sequence). CDR3 sequence: CASTKQGSDTQYF. CDR3 in DNA: TGTGCCAGTACTAAGCAGGGTTCAGATACGCAGTATTTT.

The chain links TRBV14 to TRBJ1-2; 8 positions agree with TRBD1. The CDR3 sequence is 15 residues long. The V and J ends lost 0 bases and 7 bases, in that order; junction bases with no gene match: 7. Germline loops: CDR1 SGHDN, CDR2 FVKESK. The CDR3 region has the DNA TGTGCCAGCAGCCAAGATCTTCAGGGGGCGCGTGGCTACACCTTC. The encoded protein is CASSQDLQGARGYTF. The full variable domain, its missing parts supplied by reference TRBV14 and TRBJ1-2, is EAGVTQFPSHSVIEKGQTVTLRCDPISGHDNLYWYRRVMGKEIKFLLHFVKESKQDESGMPNNRFLAERTGGTYSTLKVQPAELEDSGVYFCASSQDLQGARGYTFGSGTRLTVV.

The gene calls are TRBV30 and TRBJ2-5; 7 positions match TRBD2. Germline loops: CDR1 GTSNPN, CDR2 SVGIG (reference sequence). The CDR3 has 14 residues. With V trimmed by 2 bases and J by 6 bases, 9 bases remained unmatched. The CDR3: CAWSWDYGSQTQYF. The CDR3 DNA sequence: TGTGCCTGGAGTTGGGACTATGGGTCGCAGACCCAGTACTTC.

This clone was detected a few times. The V call is TRBV4-1, the J call TRBJ1-4, with a tentative D call TRBD1 (6 bases). This CDR3 has 17 amino acids. Trimming stripped 8 bases from V and 0 bases from J, with 19 bases between. The germline CDR1 and CDR2 sequences are MGHRA and YSYEKL. This chain's CDR3 is CASAINRETTTNEKLFF. In DNA, the CDR3 is TGCGCCAGCGCTATAAACAGGGAGACGACAACTAATGAAAAACTGTTTTTT.

The chain employs TRBV9 and TRBJ2-1; weak D call: TRBD2 (6 bases). CDR3 length: 15 residues. Germline lookup yields CDR1 SGDLS and CDR2 YYNGEE. Trimming removed 4 bases from V and 4 bases from J, with 15 bases in between. The CDR3 DNA sequence: TGTGCCAGCAGCCCCCCTCCGGGAGCGTACAATGAGCAGTTCTTC. The encoded protein is CASSPPPGAYNEQFF.